The 16 T cell receptor beta chains below come from one sample, sequenced in a study of shared clonotypes between healthy human individuals (dated by TCRdb to the early 2020s). Libraries were constructed by the immunoSEQ multiplex PCR assay. TCRdb took over this immuneACCESS table, retaining in-frame rearrangements with V and J assigned. Such tables are incomplete; in checked studies, under half of the missing clones stem from an unresolved V gene, and the remainder is unexplained. This sample gives about 2.4 million clones in total; more than 90% of them show up just once. 0.11% to 0.15% of the sample comes from the top ten. Specimen: naive CD4+ T cells sorted from blood. According to the study, the label for this sample's cell subset or site signals: CD45RA+ positively selected. The receptors shown here come from a young man in good health.

The CDR3 loop is CASSFFRDTEAFF. As DNA, the CDR3 is TGTGCCAGCAGCTTCTTCAGGGACACTGAAGCTTTCTTT. This chain uses TRBV7-9 with TRBJ1-1; D might be TRBD1 (5 bases). V lost 3 bases and J lost 3, with 8 bases in between. This CDR3 region has 13 residues. The germline V gene encodes CDR1 SEHNR and CDR2 FQNEAQ (reference sequence).

The V and J genes are TRBV7-9 and TRBJ1-3; a possible D gene is TRBD1 (6 bases). This CDR3 has 16 residues. Deletions cut 6 bases from V and 0 bases from J, with 15 bases between. Germline V gene lookup returns CDR1 SEHNR and CDR2 FQNEAQ (reference sequence). The CDR3 protein is CASRQGMALSGNTIYF. CDR3 DNA: TGTGCCAGCAGACAGGGTATGGCCCTCTCTGGAAACACCATATATTTT.

The chain uses TRBV10-3 and TRBJ1-2, with a possible D match to TRBD1 (6 bases). CDR1 and CDR2 (germline): ENHRY, SYGVKD. The CDR3 totals 14 residues. Between the trimmed V and J ends, which lost 6 bases and 3 bases, there was a span of 14 bases. CDR3 in amino acids: CAISPQGNDYGYTF. CDR3 DNA: TGTGCCATCAGCCCCCAGGGGAACGACTATGGCTACACCTTC.

This chain uses TRBV7-2 with TRBJ2-2, with D possibly being TRBD1 (5 bases). The germline V gene encodes CDR1 SGHTA and CDR2 FQGNSA. The CDR3 covers 15 residues. Trimming removed 3 bases at V and 4 bases at J, with 12 bases between. CDR3 amino acids: CASSFATVPTGELFF. The DNA of the CDR3 is TGTGCCAGCAGCTTTGCGACAGTACCCACCGGGGAGCTGTTTTTT.

The chain carries TRBV7-9 and TRBJ2-2; D gene unclear. CDR3 length equals 12 residues. Germline V gene sequence: CDR1 SEHNR, CDR2 FQNEAQ (reference sequence). V was shortened by 1 base and J by 9 bases, with 6 bases between the two germline ends. The CDR3 nucleotides read TGTGCCAGCAGCTTAGATTTCAGGGAGCTGTTTTTT. It yields the protein CASSLDFRELFF.

Written as DNA, the CDR3 is TGCGCCAGCAGCGAACGACAGGGATATGGCTACACCTTC. This translates into CASSERQGYGYTF. The chain is built from TRBV5-1 and TRBJ1-2, with 7 bases matching TRBD1. Germline CDR1 and CDR2: SGHRS and YFSETQ. Trimming at V came to 4 bases and at J to 5 bases, leaving 5 bases not matched to a gene. This CDR3 has 13 amino acids.

The V call is TRBV12-5, the J call TRBJ2-3, with D uncertain. V was shortened by 5 bases and J by 8 bases, with 8 bases between the two germline ends. The CDR3 runs 11 residues. Germline V CDR1 and CDR2: LGHNT, FRNRAP. The CDR3 bases are TGTGCTAGTGGTCCCCCTGGTACGCAGTATTTT. Translating it yields CASGPPGTQYF.

The chain is built from TRBV28 and TRBJ2-7; 11 bases align to TRBD1. The CDR3 is made up of 15 amino acids. CDR1 and CDR2 from the germline V gene are MDHEN and SYDVKM. The V and J ends lost 2 bases and 5 bases, in that order; junction bases with no gene match: 5. The CDR3 reads CASSLEDRGQNEQYF. The CDR3 bases are TGTGCCAGCAGTTTAGAGGACAGGGGGCAGAACGAGCAGTACTTC. The whole variable domain, filled in from reference TRBV28 and TRBJ2-7, reads DVKVTQSSRYLVKRTGEKVFLECVQDMDHENMFWYRQDPGLGLRLIYFSYDVKMKEKGDIPEGYSVSREKKERFSLILESASTNQTSMYLCASSLEDRGQNEQYFGPGTRLTVT.

The chain couples TRBV7-9 to TRBJ2-3; a possible D gene is TRBD1 (6 bases). Germline V lookup: CDR1 SEHNR, CDR2 FQNEAQ (reference sequence). The germline V and J ends were trimmed by 5 bases and 2 bases, with 17 bases remaining between them. The CDR3 length is 16 residues. The chain's CDR3 is CASSILTGLNTDTQYF. The CDR3 DNA reads TGTGCCAGCAGCATATTGACAGGCTTGAACACAGATACGCAGTATTTT.

The chain employs TRBV11-2 and TRBJ1-3; D possibly corresponds to TRBD1 (5 bases). The CDR3 has 17 residues. Trimming removed 1 base at V and 0 bases at J, with 13 bases between. Per the germline V gene, CDR1 is SGHAT and CDR2 is FQNNGV. The CDR3 spells CASSLGGTGSSGNTIYF. The DNA of the CDR3 is TGTGCCAGCAGCTTAGGGGGGACGGGGAGCTCTGGAAACACCATATATTTT. The variable domain in full, completed from reference TRBV11-2 and TRBJ1-3, reads EAGVAQSPRYKIIEKRQSVAFWCNPISGHATLYWYQQILGQGPKLLIQFQNNGVVDDSQLPKDRFSAERLKGVDSTLKIQPAKLEDSAVYLCASSLGGTGSSGNTIYFGEGSWLTVV.

The gene calls are TRBV28 and TRBJ1-1; no firm D call. CDR1 and CDR2 from the germline V gene are MDHEN and SYDVKM. The CDR3 length is 14 residues. Trimming stripped 1 base from V and 1 base from J, with 7 bases between. The chain's CDR3 is CASSLFRRNTEAFF. The CDR3 DNA is TGTGCCAGCAGTTTATTCCGAAGGAACACTGAAGCTTTCTTT.

The J gene is TRBJ2-5, the V gene TRBV2; 15 bases match TRBD2. This CDR3 is built from 18 residues. The germline V gene has CDR1 SNHLY and CDR2 FYNNEI. Trimming removed 4 bases from V and 7 bases from J; junction bases left unmatched: 13. CDR3 bases: TGTGCCAGCAGTGGACCGGGACTAGCGGGGGGTACGTCCAGGACCCAGTACTTC. This codes for CASSGPGLAGGTSRTQYF.

The CDR3 DNA sequence: TGTGCCAGCAGCTTAGCTCCGCCACGCATAGCGGGCAATGAGCAGTTCTTC. Translation: CASSLAPPRIAGNEQFF. V is TRBV5-5 and J is TRBJ2-1; the match to TRBD2 covers 7 bases. The length of the CDR3 is 17 residues. The V and J ends lost 2 bases and 6 bases, in that order; junction bases with no gene match: 14. Germline CDR1 and CDR2: SGHKS and YYEKEE (reference sequence).

The rearrangement uses TRBV6-5 and TRBJ1-4; 8 nucleotides agree with TRBD1. The CDR3 length is 15 residues. V lost 6 bases and J lost 8; bases outside the gene matches: 11. Looked up from germline, CDR1 is MNHEY and CDR2 is SVGAGI. CDR3 sequence reads: CASSLGQGRTEKLFF. CDR3 nucleotide sequence: TGTGCCAGCAGCCTCGGACAGGGCCGGACCGAAAAACTGTTTTTT.

The V call is TRBV5-1, the J call TRBJ2-1, with TRBD2 identical over 11 bases. This CDR3 is 16 amino acids long. V shed 3 bases, J shed 5 bases, and the junction held 7 bases outside the gene matches. CDR1 and CDR2 from the germline V gene are SGHRS and YFSETQ. The CDR3 is CASSSTPGLADNEQFF. CDR3 bases: TGCGCCAGCAGCTCGACTCCGGGACTAGCGGACAATGAGCAGTTCTTC.

The genes are TRBV6-5 and TRBJ1-2; possible D gene TRBD1, 5 bases. The V gene lost 5 bases and the J gene lost 13 bases, with 17 bases spanning the gap. Per the germline V gene, CDR1 is MNHEY and CDR2 is SVGAGI. This CDR3 spans 12 amino acids. This CDR3 reads CASSQGTLEFTF. CDR3 DNA: TGTGCCAGCAGTCAAGGGACGCTAGAGTTCACCTTC.